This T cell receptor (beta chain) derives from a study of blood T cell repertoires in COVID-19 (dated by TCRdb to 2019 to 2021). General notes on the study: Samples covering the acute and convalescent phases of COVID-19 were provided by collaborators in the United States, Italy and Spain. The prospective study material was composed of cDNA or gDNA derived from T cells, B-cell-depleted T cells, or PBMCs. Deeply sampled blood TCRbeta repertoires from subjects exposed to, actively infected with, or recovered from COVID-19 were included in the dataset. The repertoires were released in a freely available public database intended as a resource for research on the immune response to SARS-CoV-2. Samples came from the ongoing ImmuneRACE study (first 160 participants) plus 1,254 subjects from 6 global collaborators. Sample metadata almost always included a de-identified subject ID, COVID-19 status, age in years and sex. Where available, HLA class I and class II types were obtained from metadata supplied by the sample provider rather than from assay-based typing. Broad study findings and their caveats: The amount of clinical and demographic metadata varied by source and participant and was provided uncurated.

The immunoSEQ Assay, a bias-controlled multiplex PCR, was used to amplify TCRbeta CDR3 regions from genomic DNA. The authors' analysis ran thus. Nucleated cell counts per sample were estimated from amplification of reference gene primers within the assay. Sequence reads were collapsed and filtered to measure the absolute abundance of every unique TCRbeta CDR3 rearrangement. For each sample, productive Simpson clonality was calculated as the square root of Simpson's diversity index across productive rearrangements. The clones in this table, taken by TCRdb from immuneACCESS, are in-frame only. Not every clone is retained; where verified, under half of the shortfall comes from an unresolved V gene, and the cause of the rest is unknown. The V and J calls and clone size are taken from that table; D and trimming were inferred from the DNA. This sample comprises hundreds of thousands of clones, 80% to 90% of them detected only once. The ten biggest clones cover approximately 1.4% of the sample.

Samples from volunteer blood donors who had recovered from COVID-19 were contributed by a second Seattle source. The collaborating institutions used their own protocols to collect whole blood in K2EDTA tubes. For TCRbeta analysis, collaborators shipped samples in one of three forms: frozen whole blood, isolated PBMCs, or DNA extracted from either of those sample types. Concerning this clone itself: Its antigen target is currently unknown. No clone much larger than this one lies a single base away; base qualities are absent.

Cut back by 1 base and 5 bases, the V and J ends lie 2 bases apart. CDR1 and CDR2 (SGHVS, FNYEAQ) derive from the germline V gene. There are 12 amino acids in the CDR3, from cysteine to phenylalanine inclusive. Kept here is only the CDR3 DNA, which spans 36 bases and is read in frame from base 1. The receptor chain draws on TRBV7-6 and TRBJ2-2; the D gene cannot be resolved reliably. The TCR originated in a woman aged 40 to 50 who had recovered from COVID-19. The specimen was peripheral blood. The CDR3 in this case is CASSLVTGELFF. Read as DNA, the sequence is TGTGCCAGCAGCTTAGTAACCGGGGAGCTGTTTTTT.